This TCR beta chain was sequenced in a study of cytomegalovirus exposure and HLA in healthy donors. Study-wide results and caveats: Altogether, about 160 TCR beta chains were recorded as cytomegalovirus-associated.

Concerning this clone: The target antigen is unknown.

The CDR3 has 16 residues. The donors belonged to the roughly 120-subject validation cohort, separate from the roughly 650-subject first cohort. TCRdb keeps only in-frame clones here, not all; method: immunoSEQ multiplex PCR. The top ten clones hold over 0.75% of a sample with about 360,000 clones, 86% of them seen once. The TCR originated in a woman aged 18 to 35 in good health and CMV-seronegative. This chain connects TRBV21-1 to TRBJ2-7; TRBD1, the table's D call, lacks a check against the DNA. TRBV21-1 constitutes a pseudogene. Sample: PBMCs. CDR3 sequence reads: CASSNGRQPFLHEQYF. CDR3 sequence (DNA): TGTGCCAGCAGCAACGGGCGACAGCCCTTCCTCCACGAGCAGTACTTC.